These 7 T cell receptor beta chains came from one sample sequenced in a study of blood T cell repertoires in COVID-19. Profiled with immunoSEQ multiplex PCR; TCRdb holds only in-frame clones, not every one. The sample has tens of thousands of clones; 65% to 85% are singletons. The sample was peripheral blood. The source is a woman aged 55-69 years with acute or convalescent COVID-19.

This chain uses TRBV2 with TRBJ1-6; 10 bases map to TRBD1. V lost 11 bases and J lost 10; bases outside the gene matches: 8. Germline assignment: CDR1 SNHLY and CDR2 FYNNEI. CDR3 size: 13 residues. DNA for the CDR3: TGTGCCGGAGGACAGGGGGAAGACTCACCCCTCCACTTT. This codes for CAGGQGEDSPLHF.

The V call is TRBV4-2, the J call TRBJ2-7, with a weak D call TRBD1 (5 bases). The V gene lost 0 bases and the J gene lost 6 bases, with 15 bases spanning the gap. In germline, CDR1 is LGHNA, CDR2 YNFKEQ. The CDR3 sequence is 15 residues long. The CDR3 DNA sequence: TGTGCCAGCAGCCAAGACGTTGGGGCCTCCACCGAGCAGTACTTC. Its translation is CASSQDVGASTEQYF.

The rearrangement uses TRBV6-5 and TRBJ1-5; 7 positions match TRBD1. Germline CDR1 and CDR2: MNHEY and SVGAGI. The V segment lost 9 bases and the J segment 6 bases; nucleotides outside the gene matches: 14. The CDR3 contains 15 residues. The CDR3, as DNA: TGTGCCAGTAGGGCAGGGGGGCTTTACACTCAGCCCCAGCATTTT. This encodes CASRAGGLYTQPQHF.

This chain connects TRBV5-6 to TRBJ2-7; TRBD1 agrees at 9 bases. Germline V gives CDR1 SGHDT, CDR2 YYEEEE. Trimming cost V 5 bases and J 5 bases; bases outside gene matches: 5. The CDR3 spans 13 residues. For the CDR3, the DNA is TGTGCCAGCAGTTGGGACAGGGTCGACGAGCAGTACTTC. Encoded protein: CASSWDRVDEQYF. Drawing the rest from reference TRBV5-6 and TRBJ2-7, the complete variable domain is DAGVTQSPTHLIKTRGQQVTLRCSPKSGHDTVSWYQQALGQGPQFIFQYYEEEERQRGNFPDRFSGHQFPNYSSELNVNALLLGDSALYLCASSWDRVDEQYFGPGTRLTVT.

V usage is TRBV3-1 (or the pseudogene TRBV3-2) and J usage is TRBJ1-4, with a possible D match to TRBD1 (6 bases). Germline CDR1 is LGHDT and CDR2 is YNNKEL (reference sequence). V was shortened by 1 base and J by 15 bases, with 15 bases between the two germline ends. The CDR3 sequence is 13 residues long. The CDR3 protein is CASSQGLTGLVFF. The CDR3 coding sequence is TGTGCCAGCAGCCAAGGGCTTACAGGGTTGGTGTTTTTT.

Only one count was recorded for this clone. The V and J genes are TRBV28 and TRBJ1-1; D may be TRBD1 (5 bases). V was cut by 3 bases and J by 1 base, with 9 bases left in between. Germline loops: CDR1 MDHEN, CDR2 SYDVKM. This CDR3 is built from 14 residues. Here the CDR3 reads CASSLPDRNTEAFF. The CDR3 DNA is TGTGCCAGCAGTTTGCCCGACAGGAACACTGAAGCTTTCTTT.

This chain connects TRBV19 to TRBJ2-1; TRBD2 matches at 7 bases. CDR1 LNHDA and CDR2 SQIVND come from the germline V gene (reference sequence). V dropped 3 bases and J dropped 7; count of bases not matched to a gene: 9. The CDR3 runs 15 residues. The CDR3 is CASSIPSGARNEQFF. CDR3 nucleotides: TGTGCCAGTAGTATCCCAAGCGGGGCCAGGAATGAGCAGTTCTTC.